One T cell receptor (beta chain) is described in this entry. This sample is part of a study of B cell selection in AIRE deficiency. The data were produced by immunoSEQ multiplex PCR, yet TCRdb's version contains in-frame clones alone and is incomplete. Found here are fewer than 15,000 clones, about 92% of them singletons; the top ten hold around 1.1%. The regulatory T cell sort gate was CD4+CD25hiCD127low/negative. The source is a human donor with AIRE deficiency. The sample was Tregs sorted from PBMCs.

The CDR3 sequence is CASSQKWEQFF. The CDR3 DNA is TGTGCCAGCTCGCAGAAGTGGGAGCAGTTCTTC. The rearrangement joins TRBV18 to TRBJ2-1; D not resolved. CDR1 is KGHSH, CDR2 LQKENI, per germline. V lost 6 bases, J lost 10 bases, and 10 bases lay in between. The CDR3 has 11 residues. Based on the CDR3 plus reference TRBV18 and TRBJ2-1, the full variable domain is NAGVMQNPRHLVRRRGQEARLRCSPMKGHSHVYWYRQLPEEGLKFMVYLQKENIIDESGMPKERFSAEFPKEGPSILRIQQVVRGDSAAYFCASSQKWEQFFGPGTRLTVL.